One and the same sample provided the 19 T cell receptor beta chains below, sequenced in a study of OX40 agonist ivuxolimab in advanced cancers. Library generation was performed with the immunoSEQ multiplex PCR assay. TCRdb mirrors the immuneACCESS table, restricted to in-frame sequences. Some clones are absent from its copies; in checked studies, under half trace to an unresolved V gene, and the reason for the others is unknown. This sample lists about 60,000 clones; roughly 90% were detected once. Approximately 3% of the sample lies in the top ten. Source: CD4+ or CD8+ T cells sorted from blood, taken in a trial of the OX40 agonist ivuxolimab. These receptors were taken from an adult with an advanced solid tumor such as melanoma, head and neck, liver or kidney cancer.

The CDR3 nucleotides are TGTGCCAGCAGTTTAGTAGGGGGGCAGGGCGGCGGCTACACCTTC. Translation: CASSLVGGQGGGYTF. This chain uses TRBV27 with TRBJ1-2; D possibly corresponds to TRBD1 (6 bases). Trimming shortened V by 2 bases and J by 8 bases, and 18 bases separated the two germline ends. Germline CDR1 and CDR2: MNHEY and SMNVEV (reference sequence). This CDR3 is built from 15 residues.

This clone has a single count. This chain connects TRBV6-5 to TRBJ1-3; no clear D. Germline CDR1 MNHEY, CDR2 SVGAGI. The CDR3 totals 16 residues. The V end lost 0 bases, the J end lost 2 bases, and 11 bases lay between the germline ends. Written as DNA, the CDR3 is TGTGCCAGCAGTTACTCGGGAGGAAGGGCTGGAAACACCATATATTTT. Protein sequence: CASSYSGGRAGNTIYF.

The chain has TRBV19 and TRBJ1-4; 9 positions agree with TRBD1. Trimming removed 5 bases from V and 0 bases from J; junction bases left unmatched: 4. CDR1 is LNHDA, CDR2 SQIVND, per germline (reference sequence). The CDR3 spans 16 residues. The DNA for the CDR3 is TGTGCCAGTAGTGGCGACAGGGGGGCAACTAATGAAAAACTGTTTTTT. Its translation is CASSGDRGATNEKLFF.

The chain carries TRBV10-3 and TRBJ2-3; no definite D call. The length of the CDR3 is 12 residues. The V end lost 0 bases, the J end lost 4 bases, and 2 bases lay between the germline ends. Germline-derived CDR1 and CDR2 are ENHRY and SYGVKD. CDR3 DNA: TGTGCCATCAGTGAGTCGTCAGATACGCAGTATTTT. It specifies CAISESSDTQYF.

This chain connects TRBV18 to TRBJ2-5, with D hard to call. The V gene lost 5 bases and the J gene lost 0 bases, with 10 bases spanning the gap. CDR1 is KGHSH and CDR2 is LQKENI in the germline V gene. The CDR3 length is 14 residues. CDR3 nucleotide sequence: TGTGCCAGCTCAGACGGAGCCAACCAAGAGACCCAGTACTTC. This sequence encodes CASSDGANQETQYF.

The chain combines TRBV7-9 with TRBJ2-3; 7 bases are a match to TRBD2. V lost 6 bases, J lost 6 bases, and 9 bases stayed unmatched. Germline CDR1 is SEHNR and CDR2 is FQNEAQ (reference sequence). This CDR3 has 14 residues. As DNA, the CDR3 is TGTGCCAGCAGGTCGCAGGGAGGGCCCGATACGCAGTATTTT. Protein product: CASRSQGGPDTQYF.

The V gene is TRBV10-3, the J gene TRBJ2-2, with D uncertain. CDR1 is ENHRY, CDR2 SYGVKD, per germline. This CDR3 spans 16 amino acids. V lost 4 bases to trimming and J lost 1 base, with 13 bases between them. The CDR3 bases are TGTGCCATCAGTGGGGCCCACAACCTGAACACCGGGGAGCTGTTTTTT. This gives the protein CAISGAHNLNTGELFF.

V usage is TRBV6-5 and J usage is TRBJ2-1; D is ambiguous. The CDR3 has 13 amino acids. CDR1 and CDR2 from the germline V gene are MNHEY and SVGAGI. V lost 0 bases and J 10 bases, leaving 10 bases between the germline ends. CDR3 coding DNA: TGTGCCAGCAGTTACTCCTTGGAACGGGAGCAGTTCTTC. Its protein is CASSYSLEREQFF.

The chain links TRBV7-2 to TRBJ1-4; D may be TRBD1 (6 bases). Trimming pared 5 bases from V and 8 bases from J, leaving 15 bases between. There are 14 residues in the CDR3. In germline, CDR1 is SGHTA, CDR2 FQGNSA. CDR3 DNA: TGTGCCAGCAGCCGGTACAGGGTTGGGGAAAAACTGTTTTTT. Its protein product is CASSRYRVGEKLFF.

The V gene is TRBV5-5, the J gene TRBJ2-3, with D maybe TRBD2 (5 bases). The CDR3 covers 15 residues. Germline values: CDR1 SGHKS, CDR2 YYEKEE (reference sequence). V gave up 0 bases and J gave up 6 bases, with 14 bases separating them. CDR3 in amino acids: CASSLGIGVGDTQYF. The CDR3 region has the DNA TGTGCCAGCAGCTTGGGAATCGGGGTCGGGGATACGCAGTATTTT.

DNA of the CDR3: TGTGCCTGGAGTGGGCAGCCACCCTACGAGCAGTACTTC. Its protein product is CAWSGQPPYEQYF. This chain uses TRBV30 with TRBJ2-5; D call uncertain. The DNA end is more similar to TRBJ2-7, so the J call may be wrong. This CDR3 is 13 amino acids long. Per the germline V gene, CDR1 is GTSNPN and CDR2 is SVGIG (reference sequence).

This chain uses TRBV10-1 with TRBJ2-2, with 7 bases aligning to TRBD1. The CDR3 consists of 16 residues. Germline V lookup: CDR1 WNHNN, CDR2 SYGVQD (reference sequence). V lost 4 bases, J lost 0 bases, and 5 bases stayed unmatched. CDR3 DNA sequence: TGCGCCAGCAGTGCTGGACAGGCTGCGAACACCGGGGAGCTGTTTTTT. It codes for CASSAGQAANTGELFF.

This chain joins TRBV5-1 and TRBJ2-5; 9 bases line up with TRBD1. Losses at the gene ends were 4 bases for V and 4 bases for J; bases not matched to a gene: 5. CDR1 is SGHRS, CDR2 YFSETQ, per germline. The CDR3 is 14 residues long. The CDR3 loop is CASSPGQGGETQYF. In nucleotides, the CDR3 is TGCGCCAGCAGCCCGGGACAGGGAGGAGAGACCCAGTACTTC.

The chain links TRBV5-1 to TRBJ1-1; D is possibly TRBD1 (5 bases). V gave up 4 bases and J gave up 4 bases, with 11 bases separating them. This CDR3 contains 13 residues. Germline V lookup: CDR1 SGHRS, CDR2 YFSETQ. The CDR3 protein is CASSPGSATEAFF. The DNA for the CDR3 is TGCGCCAGCAGCCCAGGGTCGGCCACTGAAGCTTTCTTT.

The chain carries TRBV2 and TRBJ2-3, with 11 bases lining up with TRBD1. Losses at the gene ends were 8 bases for V and 6 bases for J; bases not matched to a gene: 7. The CDR3 loop spans 14 amino acids. Per germline, CDR1 SNHLY and CDR2 FYNNEI. The DNA for the CDR3 is TGTGCCAGCCATTGGACAGGGGGCTGGGATACGCAGTATTTT. It encodes CASHWTGGWDTQYF.

In DNA, the CDR3 is TGTGCCTGGAGTGTAGGGAGAATGGAGACCCAGTACTTC. Translation: CAWSVGRMETQYF. The chain has TRBV30 and TRBJ2-5, with D perhaps matching TRBD2 (5 bases). CDR1 and CDR2 from the germline V gene are GTSNPN and SVGIG (reference sequence). Trimming stripped 0 bases from V and 5 bases from J, with 10 bases between. The CDR3 runs to 13 residues.

The chain recombines TRBV7-9 with TRBJ1-2; D gene ambiguous. From germline, CDR1 is SEHNR and CDR2 FQNEAQ (reference sequence). Trimming stripped 5 bases from V and 2 bases from J, with 12 bases between. CDR3 length equals 14 residues. In DNA, the CDR3 is TGTGCCAGCAGCACCGACTGGAAGAACTATGGCTACACCTTC. Translation gives CASSTDWKNYGYTF.

The chain carries TRBV28 and TRBJ2-7; D is possibly TRBD2 (6 bases). Germline lookup yields CDR1 MDHEN and CDR2 SYDVKM. The CDR3 is 13 residues long. The V end was cut by 4 bases, the J end by 3 bases, with 10 bases between. The CDR3 is CASSSQGGYEQYF. In nucleotides, the CDR3 is TGTGCCAGCAGTTCGCAGGGAGGCTACGAGCAGTACTTC.

This rearrangement joins TRBV5-1 to TRBJ2-5, with 12 bases matching TRBD2. V lost 4 bases and J lost 5; bases outside the gene matches: 9. This CDR3 is built from 16 residues. Per germline, CDR1 SGHRS and CDR2 YFSETQ. CDR3 sequence: CASSLSTSGSLETQYF. For the CDR3, the DNA is TGCGCCAGCAGCCTGTCGACTAGCGGGAGTTTGGAGACCCAGTACTTC.